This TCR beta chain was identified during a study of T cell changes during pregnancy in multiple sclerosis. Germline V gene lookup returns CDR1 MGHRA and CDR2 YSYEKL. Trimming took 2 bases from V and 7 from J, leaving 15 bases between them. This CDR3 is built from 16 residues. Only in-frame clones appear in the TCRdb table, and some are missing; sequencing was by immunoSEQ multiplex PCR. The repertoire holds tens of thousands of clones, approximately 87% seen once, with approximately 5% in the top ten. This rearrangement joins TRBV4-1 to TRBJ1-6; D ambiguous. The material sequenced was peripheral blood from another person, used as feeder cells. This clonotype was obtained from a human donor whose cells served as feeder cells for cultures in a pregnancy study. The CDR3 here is CASSQPRLTANSPLHF. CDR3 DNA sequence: TGCGCCAGCAGCCAACCGAGGCTTACAGCGAATTCACCCCTCCACTTT.